This T cell receptor beta chain was profiled in a study of T cell responses to AZD1222 COVID-19 vaccine. This table comes from immunoSEQ multiplex PCR, and its TCRdb copy is limited to in-frame clones, with some not included. The sample lists approximately 110,000 clones; approximately 89% were seen once. Germline CDR1 MDHEN, CDR2 SYDVKM. Trimming removed 3 bases at V and 6 bases at J, with 2 bases between. The CDR3 has 11 residues. The sequence was collected from an adult who received the AZD1222 COVID-19 vaccine. This chain links TRBV28 with TRBJ2-2; D is ambiguous. Sequenced material: peripheral blood, taken 28 days after the second AZD1222 dose. The CDR3 sequence: CASSLAGELFF. CDR3 in DNA: TGTGCCAGCAGTTTGGCCGGGGAGCTGTTTTTT.